What follows are 20 T cell receptor beta chains derived from one specimen sequenced in a study of identical twins. TCRdb reanalysed the 5' RACE reads using MiXCR and keeps one entry per CDR3 protein. Here the sample spans 1.5 million to 2 million distinct CDR3 sequences, around a third being singletons. The sample was cord blood. Source of these receptors: a newborn girl in good health.

This chain uses TRBV30 with TRBJ1-5; a weak D match, TRBD1 (5 bases). The CDR3 runs 13 residues. Trimming pared 2 bases from V and 4 bases from J, leaving 9 bases between. From germline, CDR1 is GTSNPN and CDR2 SVGIG (reference sequence). CDR3 sequence: CAWSFEGNQPQHF. The CDR3 nucleotides are TGTGCCTGGAGTTTCGAGGGGAATCAGCCCCAGCATTTT. Variable domain in full (rest from reference TRBV30 and TRBJ1-5): SQTIHQWPATLVQPVGSPLSLECTVEGTSNPNLYWYRQAAGRGLQLLFYSVGIGQISSEVPQNLSASRPQDRQFILSSKKLLLSDSGFYLCAWSFEGNQPQHFGDGTRLSIL.

This chain joins TRBV28 and TRBJ1-2, with TRBD1 as a possible D gene (5 bases). The CDR3 consists of 12 residues. In germline, CDR1 is MDHEN, CDR2 SYDVKM. Trimming removed 7 bases at V and 4 bases at J, with 10 bases between. CDR3 protein: CASTGQSYGYTF. CDR3 DNA sequence: TGTGCCAGCACGGGGCAGAGCTATGGCTACACCTTC.

The rearrangement uses TRBV20-1 and TRBJ2-3; perhaps TRBD2 as D (5 bases). The germline V gene encodes CDR1 DFQATT and CDR2 SNEGSKA (reference sequence). Between the trimmed V and J ends, which lost 4 bases and 3 bases, there was a span of 14 bases. The length of the CDR3 is 14 residues. CDR3 nucleotide sequence: TGCAGTGCTACCTCGAGGGATGTGACAGATACGCAGTATTTT. Its translation: CSATSRDVTDTQYF.

This clonotype has just a few counts. The chain has TRBV4-1 and TRBJ2-7; D is perhaps TRBD2 (6 bases). This CDR3 spans 17 amino acids. The germline V gene encodes CDR1 MGHRA and CDR2 YSYEKL. The ends were cut back, 0 bases at V and 3 bases at J, with 18 bases in the middle. The CDR3 nucleotides are TGCGCCAGCAGCCAAGATCTACCAGGCGGGATCTACTACGAGCAGTACTTC. It is translated as CASSQDLPGGIYYEQYF.

This sequence joins TRBV18 and TRBJ2-1, with TRBD2 matching 10 bases. Germline V gene lookup returns CDR1 KGHSH and CDR2 LQKENI. Trimming took 0 bases from V and 0 from J; bases not matched to a gene: 2. This CDR3 contains 17 residues. The DNA of the CDR3 is TGTGCCAGCTCACCACCCACTAGCGGGACCTCCTACAATGAGCAGTTCTTC. It codes for CASSPPTSGTSYNEQFF. The whole variable domain, remainder taken from reference TRBV18 and TRBJ2-1, is NAGVMQNPRHLVRRRGQEARLRCSPMKGHSHVYWYRQLPEEGLKFMVYLQKENIIDESGMPKERFSAEFPKEGPSILRIQQVVRGDSAAYFCASSPPTSGTSYNEQFFGPGTRLTVL.

The V gene is TRBV2, the J gene TRBJ2-5, with 8 bases identical to TRBD2. V lost 6 bases, J lost 2 bases, and 5 bases stayed unmatched. Looked up from germline, CDR1 is SNHLY and CDR2 is FYNNEI. The CDR3 is 14 amino acids. The CDR3 bases are TGTGCCAGCAGGATAGCGGGAATTCAAGAGACCCAGTACTTC. Protein: CASRIAGIQETQYF.

This clonotype was recorded many times. Germline and junction disagree at one end, which may indicate a read error. The chain uses TRBV12-3 or TRBV12-4 and TRBJ2-5; D is unresolved. This CDR3 has 13 residues. CDR3 bases: TGCGCCAGCAGCTTGGGCCCTCGAGAGACCCAGTACTTC. This sequence encodes CASSLGPRETQYF.

The CDR3 nucleotides read TGTGCCAGCAGCCAAGAGTCTAGCGGGAGGATCGGGGAGACCCAGTACTTC. Translation gives CASSQESSGRIGETQYF. The chain is built from TRBV3-1 and TRBJ2-5, with TRBD2 matching over 11 bases. CDR1 LGHDT and CDR2 YNNKEL come from the germline V gene (reference sequence). V dropped 0 bases and J dropped 5; count of bases not matched to a gene: 8. The CDR3 is 17 amino acids.

V gene TRBV5-6 combines with J gene TRBJ1-2; a possible D gene is TRBD1 (6 bases). The CDR3 covers 14 residues. V lost 6 bases and J 4 bases, leaving 16 bases between the germline ends. CDR1 is SGHDT, CDR2 YYEEEE, per germline. This CDR3 reads CASNPWTESYGYTF. CDR3 coding DNA: TGTGCCAGCAACCCCTGGACAGAATCCTATGGCTACACCTTC. Combining the CDR3 with reference TRBV5-6 and TRBJ1-2 gives the whole variable domain DAGVTQSPTHLIKTRGQQVTLRCSPKSGHDTVSWYQQALGQGPQFIFQYYEEEERQRGNFPDRFSGHQFPNYSSELNVNALLLGDSALYLCASNPWTESYGYTFGSGTRLTVV.

The chain links TRBV4-1 to TRBJ2-4; perhaps TRBD2 as D (5 bases). The CDR3 runs to 15 residues. Germline values: CDR1 MGHRA, CDR2 YSYEKL. V lost 1 base, J lost 4 bases, and 11 bases lay in between. CDR3 in amino acids: CASSQGLSRKNIQYF. For the CDR3, the DNA is TGCGCCAGCAGCCAAGGACTAAGTCGGAAAAACATTCAGTACTTC.

The rearrangement links TRBV11-2 to TRBJ2-5; a weak D match, TRBD1 (5 bases). The J call could be wrong; TRBJ2-7 is a better fit for the DNA end. Germline V gives CDR1 SGHAT, CDR2 FQNNGV. The CDR3 loop spans 14 amino acids. CDR3 sequence (DNA): TGTGCCAGCAGCTTCATTAGCAGGGCTCACGAGCAGTACTTC. Amino acids: CASSFISRAHEQYF.

The chain has TRBV5-5 and TRBJ2-4; the D gene is possibly TRBD2 (5 bases). From germline, CDR1 is SGHKS and CDR2 YYEKEE (reference sequence). V shed 0 bases and J shed 3 bases, with 13 bases lying between them. The CDR3 length is 16 residues. CDR3 nucleotide sequence: TGTGCCAGCAGCTTGGGGACTGATAACTTCAAAAACATTCAGTACTTC. Translated, it gives CASSLGTDNFKNIQYF.

On this clonotype: The germline gene is not matched at one end of the junction; a read error may be the cause. V gene TRBV15 combines with J gene TRBJ1-1, with 11 nucleotides matching TRBD1. The CDR3 consists of 15 residues. Germline CDR1 reads LNHNV; CDR2 reads YYDKDF (reference sequence). The CDR3 nucleotides read TGTGCCACCAGCAGAGTACGAGGACAGGGGGCTGAAGTTTTCTTT. This codes for CATSRVRGQGAEVFF. Based on the CDR3 plus reference TRBV15 and TRBJ1-1, the full variable domain is DAMVIQNPRYQVTQFGKPVTLSCSQTLNHNVMYWYQQKSSQAPKLLFHYYDKDFNNEADTPDNFQSRRPNTSFCFLDIRSPGLGDTAMYLCATSRVRGQGAEVFFGQGTRLTVV.

This clonotype was seen only a few times. The V call is TRBV5-1, the J call TRBJ2-3, with 9 bases lining up with TRBD1. V was clipped by 4 bases and J by 3 bases; unmatched bases: 6. Germline-derived CDR1 and CDR2 are SGHRS and YFSETQ. The CDR3 contains 15 residues. The CDR3 DNA sequence: TGCGCCAGCAGCACCGGACAGGGGAGAACAGATACGCAGTATTTT. Translated, it gives CASSTGQGRTDTQYF. Drawing the rest from reference TRBV5-1 and TRBJ2-3, the complete variable domain is KAGVTQTPRYLIKTRGQQVTLSCSPISGHRSVSWYQQTPGQGLQFLFEYFSETQRNKGNFPGRFSGRQFSNSRSEMNVSTLELGDSALYLCASSTGQGRTDTQYFGPGTRLTVL.

J is TRBJ2-1 and V is TRBV20-1; no definite D call. CDR1 is DFQATT, CDR2 SNEGSKA, per germline (reference sequence). The CDR3 totals 14 residues. The germline V and J ends were trimmed by 0 bases and 0 bases, with 6 bases remaining between them. The CDR3 bases are TGCAGTGCTAGAGATATGGGCTCCTACAATGAGCAGTTCTTC. It specifies CSARDMGSYNEQFF.

The chain is built from TRBV6-1 and TRBJ1-5; 8 bases map to TRBD1. The germline V gene encodes CDR1 MNHNS and CDR2 SASEGT. Losses at the gene ends were 6 bases for V and 3 bases for J; bases not matched to a gene: 10. CDR3 size: 16 residues. CDR3 nucleotides: TGTGCCAGCAGGGCAATGACAGGGGCCCTCAATCAGCCCCAGCATTTT. This gives the protein CASRAMTGALNQPQHF.

This clonotype was counted many times. The rearrangement uses TRBV28 and TRBJ2-1; perhaps TRBD2 as D (6 bases). This CDR3 contains 18 residues. V shed 4 bases and J shed 0 bases, with 19 bases lying between them. Per germline, CDR1 MDHEN and CDR2 SYDVKM. CDR3 coding DNA: TGTGCCAGCAGTTACGCGATTAGCGGCATCCACTCCTACAATGAGCAGTTCTTC. Protein: CASSYAISGIHSYNEQFF.

The rearrangement uses TRBV20-1 and TRBJ2-5, with 7 bases identical to TRBD1. The J segment lost 2 bases and the V segment lost 0 bases, leaving 0 bases of the junction unmatched. CDR1 is DFQATT, CDR2 SNEGSKA, per germline (reference sequence). This CDR3 is built from 13 residues. In DNA, the CDR3 is TGCAGTGCTAGAGAGGGACAGCAAGAGACCCAGTACTTC. This gives the protein CSAREGQQETQYF.

The V and J genes are TRBV7-6 and TRBJ2-3; 11 positions match TRBD2. The length of the CDR3 is 15 residues. Trimming took 5 bases from V and 4 from J; bases not matched to a gene: 5. Germline assignment: CDR1 SGHVS and CDR2 FNYEAQ. The CDR3 is CASSKLAGGPDTQYF. The CDR3 DNA reads TGTGCCAGCAGCAAATTAGCGGGGGGGCCAGATACGCAGTATTTT.

This clonotype was found a few times. One junction end does not reproduce the germline sequence, and a read error may be involved. The chain uses TRBV15 and TRBJ2-3; weak D call: TRBD2 (5 bases). Germline V CDR1 and CDR2: LNHNV, YYDKDF (reference sequence). This CDR3 has 15 residues. The CDR3 DNA follows: TGTGCCACCAGCAGAGATGCGCCTAGCATAGATACGCAGTATTTT. The encoded protein is CATSRDAPSIDTQYF.